This TCR beta chain came from a study of blood T cell repertoires in COVID-19. Overall study: T cells, B-cell-depleted T cells, or PBMCs provided the cDNA or gDNA that served as material.

The participants were between roughly 18 and 89 years old and came from some 23 US areas. Among Cohort 3 donors, those recovered had two negative PCRs, clearance, or symptom resolution. In the source study's methods: The assay estimated nucleated cells by amplifying reference gene primers. The protocol was immunoSEQ multiplex PCR, while the TCRdb copy is restricted to in-frame clones and leaves out a portion. The D gene and trimming were derived from the DNA, and the V and J assignments and clone size from that table. The sample has about 280,000 clones; approximately 81% are singletons. CDR1 LGHDT and CDR2 YNNKEL come from the germline V gene (reference sequence). V lost 3 bases to trimming and J lost 7 bases, with 10 bases between them. CDR3 length: 14 residues.

This chain links TRBV3-1 (or the pseudogene TRBV3-2) with TRBJ1-6, with D tentatively TRBD1 (6 bases). The sequenced sample was PBMCs or T cells enriched from blood (not recorded which). The clonotype was recovered from a woman between 45 and 65 years old who had recovered from COVID-19. CDR3 nucleotides: TGTGCCAGCAGCCATGGACAGCGAAATTCACCCCTCCACTTT. Amino acid sequence: CASSHGQRNSPLHF.